The source of this TCR beta chain is a study of blood T cell repertoires in COVID-19. As originally analysed: The assay estimated nucleated cells by amplifying reference gene primers. Using immunoSEQ multiplex PCR, the repertoire was profiled, and TCRdb retains in-frame clones only, with some absent. V and J calls plus clone size are reproduced from that table; the DNA served to infer D and trimming. The sample gives around 300,000 clones, approximately 91% of which show up once; approximately 8.5% is in the top ten. Germline CDR1 reads MDHEN; CDR2 reads SYDVKM. The V and J ends lost 2 bases and 6 bases respectively, with 10 bases between them. The CDR3 runs to 13 residues.

The J gene is TRBJ1-2, the V gene TRBV28, with D perhaps TRBD1 (6 bases). The sample comprised peripheral blood. This clonotype originated in a man between 18 and 35 years old with active or convalescent COVID-19. The CDR3 coding sequence is TGTGCCAGCAGTTTAACAGGGTTAGATGGCTACACCTTC. It encodes CASSLTGLDGYTF.